The 22 T cell receptor beta chains below were found in one sample sequenced in a study of blood T cell repertoires in COVID-19. The table came from immunoSEQ multiplex PCR; TCRdb's copy has only in-frame clones and leaves some out. There are tens of thousands of clones in the sample; approximately 80% occur only once, and around 5.6% lies in the top ten. The sample was peripheral blood. The receptors shown here come from a woman aged 55-75 years with acute or convalescent COVID-19.

The V call is TRBV12-3 or TRBV12-4, the J call TRBJ2-1; weak D call: TRBD2 (7 bases). V lost 6 bases, J lost 9 bases, and 15 bases lay in between. The CDR3 is 13 residues long. CDR3: CASSWGGAGEQFF. The CDR3 DNA reads TGTGCCAGCAGCTGGGGGGGGGCTGGTGAGCAGTTCTTC.

This clone was seen more than once but under ten times. CDR3 region: CASSQPRGNGRDNEQFF. CDR3 bases: TGCGCCAGCAGCCAACCCCGGGGGAACGGCAGGGACAATGAGCAGTTCTTC. The rearrangement uses TRBV4-1 and TRBJ2-1, with D maybe TRBD2 (6 bases). The CDR3 is 17 amino acids. The V end was cut by 2 bases, the J end by 5 bases, with 19 bases between. Looked up from germline, CDR1 is MGHRA and CDR2 is YSYEKL.

The gene calls are TRBV6-5 and TRBJ1-1; a possible D gene is TRBD1 (5 bases). Deletions cut 0 bases from V and 4 bases from J, with 9 bases between. Germline CDR1 is MNHEY and CDR2 is SVGAGI. This CDR3 region has 14 residues. The CDR3 loop reads CASSYSGGTTEAFF. The CDR3 bases are TGTGCCAGCAGTTACTCCGGCGGGACCACTGAAGCTTTCTTT.

V and J are TRBV24-1 and TRBJ1-5; a weak D match, TRBD1 (6 bases). V was trimmed by 6 bases and J by 6 bases, leaving 14 bases between them. CDR3 size: 14 residues. CDR1 KGHDR and CDR2 SFDVKD come from the germline V gene. The CDR3: CATSSRGLSQPQHF. The DNA of the CDR3 is TGTGCCACCAGTTCAAGGGGGTTGAGTCAGCCCCAGCATTTT.

V usage is TRBV10-3 and J usage is TRBJ2-7; possibly TRBD2 for D (5 bases). This CDR3 is built from 14 residues. Germline lookup yields CDR1 ENHRY and CDR2 SYGVKD. Between the trimmed V and J ends, which lost 3 bases and 5 bases, there was a span of 14 bases. The CDR3 DNA is TGTGCCATCAGTGAATCAGGACTTGCGCACGAGCAGTACTTC. It yields the protein CAISESGLAHEQYF.

The chain is built from TRBV7-3 and TRBJ2-2, with 10 bases lining up with TRBD2. Germline CDR1 is SGHTA and CDR2 is FQGTGA. The CDR3 consists of 19 residues. J gave up 7 bases and V 2 bases, and 16 bases lay outside the gene matches. CDR3 in DNA: TGTGCCAGCAGCTTATTCCCCTCGGGAAGCGGGGGGGCAAGCGGGGAGCTGTTTTTT. It encodes CASSLFPSGSGGASGELFF. The entire variable domain, with the rest obtained from reference TRBV7-3 and TRBJ2-2, is as follows: GAGVSQTPSNKVTEKGKYVELRCDPISGHTALYWYRQSLGQGPEFLIYFQGTGAADDSGLPNDRFFAVRPEGSVSTLKIQRTERGDSAVYLCASSLFPSGSGGASGELFFGEGSRLTVL.

On this clone: This may stem from a read error, because a much larger clone lies one nucleotide away. The J gene is TRBJ1-1, the V gene TRBV28, with 7 bases matching TRBD1. J gave up 1 base and V 2 bases, and 1 base lay outside the gene matches. The germline CDR1 and CDR2 sequences are MDHEN and SYDVKM. This CDR3 region has 14 residues. The CDR3: CASSLGTANTEAFF. Written as DNA, the CDR3 is TGTGCCAGCAGTTTAGGGACAGCGAACACTGAAGCTTTCTTT.

The rearrangement joins TRBV9 to TRBJ2-3; 10 bases are a match to TRBD2. Germline V lookup: CDR1 SGDLS, CDR2 YYNGEE. This CDR3 has 17 amino acids. J lost 3 bases, V lost 2 bases, and 9 bases had no gene match. The CDR3 is CASSVNPGLAKTDTQYF. CDR3 DNA: TGTGCCAGCAGCGTCAACCCGGGACTAGCGAAGACAGATACGCAGTATTTT.

This clone is a singleton in its sample. The genes are TRBV5-4 and TRBJ1-1; 8 nucleotides line up with TRBD1. CDR1 and CDR2 (germline): SGHNT, YYREEE (reference sequence). There are 15 residues in the CDR3. Unmatched junction bases numbered 15, after V lost 9 bases and J lost 5 bases. For the CDR3, the DNA is TGTGCCATAGGGGCAGGGGGCGCAGGAAAAACTGAAGCTTTCTTT. Its protein is CAIGAGGAGKTEAFF. Based on the CDR3 plus reference TRBV5-4 and TRBJ1-1, the full variable domain is ETGVTQSPTHLIKTRGQQVTLRCSSQSGHNTVSWYQQALGQGPQFIFQYYREEENGRGNFPPRFSGLQFPNYSSELNVNALELDDSALYLCAIGAGGAGKTEAFFGQGTRLTVV.

CDR3 residues: CASSPQGYTGELFF. In nucleotides, the CDR3 is TGTGCCAGCAGCCCCCAGGGGTACACCGGGGAGCTGTTTTTT. V is TRBV5-6 and J is TRBJ2-2; possibly TRBD1 for D (6 bases). From germline, CDR1 is SGHDT and CDR2 YYEEEE. Trimming stripped 4 bases from V and 3 bases from J, with 10 bases between. CDR3 size: 14 residues.

V usage is TRBV20-1 and J usage is TRBJ1-5; D call uncertain. CDR3 length: 15 residues. Germline V gene sequence: CDR1 DFQATT, CDR2 SNEGSKA (reference sequence). Trimming removed 3 bases at V and 0 bases at J, with 12 bases between. CDR3 nucleotides: TGCAGTGCTAGTTTTGGAGCCAATAGCAATCAGCCCCAGCATTTT. Protein sequence: CSASFGANSNQPQHF.

The count of this clone is one. This chain links TRBV11-2 with TRBJ2-6, with D unresolved. The CDR3 is 15 amino acids. Trimming removed 2 bases from V and 0 bases from J, with 5 bases in between. Germline CDR1 and CDR2: SGHAT and FQNNGV. CDR3 sequence reads: CASSLLSSGANVLTF. In nucleotides, the CDR3 is TGTGCCAGCAGCTTATTGAGCTCTGGGGCCAACGTCCTGACTTTC.

The chain couples TRBV7-9 to TRBJ2-7; no firm D call. Germline-derived CDR1 and CDR2 are SEHNR and FQNEAQ (reference sequence). Between the trimmed V and J ends, which lost 5 bases and 2 bases, there was a span of 13 bases. The CDR3 is made up of 14 amino acids. The CDR3 reads CASSLNIATYEQYF. The CDR3, as DNA: TGTGCCAGCAGCCTTAACATAGCAACCTACGAGCAGTACTTC.

The chain recombines TRBV4-1 with TRBJ2-1; 11 positions agree with TRBD2. Looked up from germline, CDR1 is MGHRA and CDR2 is YSYEKL. This CDR3 spans 17 amino acids. The J segment lost 7 bases and the V segment lost 0 bases, leaving 8 bases of the junction unmatched. The CDR3 DNA sequence: TGCGCCAGCAGCCAAGATCCCCGACTAGCGGGGCCAAATGAGCAGTTCTTC. Translating gives CASSQDPRLAGPNEQFF.

The gene calls are TRBV12-3 or TRBV12-4 and TRBJ2-7; D is unresolved. V shed 1 base and J shed 4 bases, with 8 bases lying between them. This CDR3 contains 13 residues. The CDR3 spells CASSLGQEYEQYF. CDR3 coding DNA: TGTGCCAGCAGTTTAGGACAAGAATACGAGCAGTACTTC.

As DNA, the CDR3 is TGTGCCGGCCGACAGGGTCATGATGGCTACACCTTC. Amino acid sequence: CAGRQGHDGYTF. This rearrangement joins TRBV2 to TRBJ1-2, with TRBD1 matching over 7 bases. Looked up from germline, CDR1 is SNHLY and CDR2 is FYNNEI. V shed 11 bases and J 6 bases; nucleotides not matched to a gene: 9. The CDR3 loop spans 12 amino acids.

The chain couples TRBV9 to TRBJ2-3, with D possibly being TRBD2 (5 bases). Trimming removed 0 bases from V and 3 bases from J, with 11 bases in between. The CDR3 is 15 amino acids. The germline V gene has CDR1 SGDLS and CDR2 YYNGEE. CDR3 sequence: CASSVGHGVTDTQYF. In nucleotides, the CDR3 is TGTGCCAGCAGCGTAGGTCACGGGGTAACAGATACGCAGTATTTT.

The V call is TRBV18, the J call TRBJ2-2, with D possibly matching TRBD1 (5 bases). Germline CDR1 is KGHSH and CDR2 is LQKENI. Trimming left V 6 bases short and J 2 bases short, with 13 bases between. This CDR3 region has 15 residues. The CDR3 nucleotides read TGTGCCAGCTCTCGTGACAGAGTTAACACCGGGGAGCTGTTTTTT. It specifies CASSRDRVNTGELFF.

CDR3: CASSASGGLNEQFF. The CDR3 DNA reads TGTGCCAGCAGCGCGAGCGGGGGCTTAAATGAGCAGTTCTTC. The V and J genes are TRBV9 and TRBJ2-1, with TRBD2 matching over 8 bases. Per germline, CDR1 SGDLS and CDR2 YYNGEE. This CDR3 contains 14 residues. V gave up 3 bases and J gave up 7 bases; unmatched junction bases: 6.

The chain carries TRBV19 and TRBJ1-2, with 9 nucleotides matching TRBD1. CDR1 is LNHDA and CDR2 is SQIVND in the germline V gene (reference sequence). The trim removed 6 bases at V and 8 bases at J, leaving 13 bases unmatched. This CDR3 is 15 amino acids long. This CDR3 is CASRPNRDRDSGYTF. CDR3 nucleotides: TGTGCCAGTAGACCAAACCGGGACAGGGATTCCGGCTACACCTTC.

The CDR3 protein is CASGLQGFTEAFF. The DNA of the CDR3 is TGTGCTAGTGGTTTGCAGGGGTTCACTGAAGCTTTCTTT. This chain connects TRBV12-5 to TRBJ1-1; D perhaps matches TRBD1 (6 bases). Germline CDR1 is LGHNT and CDR2 is FRNRAP. The CDR3 runs to 13 residues. V lost 2 bases and J 4 bases, leaving 8 bases between the germline ends.

V and J are TRBV6-5 and TRBJ2-2; 9 bases match TRBD2. The CDR3 runs 14 residues. Looked up from germline, CDR1 is MNHEY and CDR2 is SVGAGI. V lost 6 bases, J lost 5 bases, and 4 bases stayed unmatched. CDR3 nucleotides: TGTGCCAGCAGCCTGACTAGCGGAACCGGGGAGCTGTTTTTT. Amino acid sequence: CASSLTSGTGELFF.